These 20 T cell receptor beta chains were all obtained from the same sample, sequenced in a study of regulatory T cells in long-lasting Graves disease. Arm-PCR of CDR3 regions with iRepertoire HTBI primers generated TCR beta libraries. In TCRdb, the multiplex PCR reads were re-called with MiXCR into one record per CDR3 protein. In the table there are under 700,000 distinct CDR3 sequences, more than 15% of which are singletons. Time point indicated: newly diagnosed GD, antithyroid drugs for less than 3 months. TCR sequences were obtained from RNA taken from PBMCs. The sample was also linked to a second study, of T cells in Graves' hyperthyroidism and ophthalmopathy.

The sequenced sample was peripheral blood mononuclear cells (PBMCs), obtained at new diagnosis, from a patient treated with antithyroid drugs. The receptor source for this set is a woman aged 35 to 60 with Graves disease.

The chain has TRBV2 and TRBJ1-3; maybe TRBD1 (5 bases). The CDR3 consists of 16 residues. From germline, CDR1 is SNHLY and CDR2 FYNNEI. V gave up 4 bases and J gave up 4 bases, with 17 bases separating them. Here the CDR3 reads CASSVSQGKTGNTIYF. CDR3 DNA: TGTGCCAGCAGTGTTAGTCAGGGAAAAACGGGAAACACCATATATTTT.

The table lists this clonotype with many counts. The rearrangement joins TRBV5-1 to TRBJ2-1, with TRBD1 matching over 12 bases. The CDR3 loop spans 15 amino acids. With 0 bases clipped from V and 8 bases from J, the junction kept 3 bases outside the gene matches. CDR1 is SGHRS and CDR2 is YFSETQ in the germline V gene. CDR3 sequence reads: CASSLEGQGAYEQFF. The CDR3 DNA reads as TGCGCCAGCAGCTTGGAGGGACAGGGGGCCTATGAGCAGTTCTTC.

In its sample, this clonotype was seen a few times. The chain employs TRBV5-1 and TRBJ2-3; D is possibly TRBD1 (7 bases). The CDR3 totals 15 residues. Between the trimmed V and J ends, which lost 4 bases and 1 base, there was a span of 13 bases. Germline CDR1 and CDR2: SGHRS and YFSETQ. The CDR3: CASSGGTVGTDTQYF. In nucleotides, the CDR3 is TGCGCCAGCAGCGGCGGGACAGTCGGCACAGATACGCAGTATTTT.

This chain connects TRBV28 to TRBJ2-2; 14 positions agree with TRBD2. Germline values: CDR1 MDHEN, CDR2 SYDVKM. The junction had 2 bases not matched to a gene; V was cut back by 7 bases and J by 4 bases. The CDR3 extends over 15 amino acids. The chain's CDR3 is CASKGTSGGTGELFF. CDR3 in DNA: TGTGCCAGCAAAGGGACTAGCGGGGGCACCGGGGAGCTGTTTTTT.

This clonotype showed up many times. This CDR3 reads CASSPLRDTQYF. CDR3 in DNA: TGTGCCAGCAGTCCGCTTCGGGATACGCAGTATTTT. The genes are TRBV3-1 and TRBJ2-3; D ambiguous. There are 12 residues in the CDR3. V was clipped by 6 bases and J by 6 bases, with 10 bases between them. Germline V lookup: CDR1 LGHDT, CDR2 YNNKEL (reference sequence).

This clonotype has a handful of counts. The chain employs TRBV7-2 and TRBJ2-2, with 7 bases that match TRBD2. V trimming: 6 bases; J trimming: 2 bases; junction bases outside the gene matches: 6. Germline loops: CDR1 SGHTA, CDR2 FQGNSA. The CDR3 has 15 amino acids. This chain's CDR3 is CASRSGTTNTGELFF. The CDR3 DNA follows: TGTGCCAGCAGGTCCGGGACTACCAACACCGGGGAGCTGTTTTTT.

This clonotype was picked up a small number of times. The chain joins TRBV4-1 to TRBJ1-5; D remains unclear. The CDR3 is made up of 16 amino acids. V lost 3 bases, J lost 1 base, and 13 bases lay in between. Germline-derived CDR1 and CDR2 are MGHRA and YSYEKL. CDR3 protein: CASSHLGRASNQPQHF. CDR3 nucleotide sequence: TGCGCCAGCAGCCACCTCGGGAGGGCAAGCAATCAGCCCCAGCATTTT.

This clonotype appeared many times. The chain is built from TRBV4-1 and TRBJ1-2; perhaps TRBD1 as D (6 bases). CDR1 is MGHRA, CDR2 YSYEKL, per germline. Trimming pared 0 bases from V and 7 bases from J, leaving 15 bases between. The CDR3 runs to 15 residues. The CDR3 DNA sequence: TGCGCCAGCAGCCAAGATCCGGGGGCAAGAGGTGGCTACACCTTC. This gives the protein CASSQDPGARGGYTF.

In its sample, this clonotype was seen many times. The chain carries TRBV5-5 and TRBJ2-5; D ambiguous. This CDR3 has 12 residues. Trimming shortened V by 5 bases and J by 4 bases, and 9 bases separated the two germline ends. Germline V gene lookup returns CDR1 SGHKS and CDR2 YYEKEE (reference sequence). The CDR3: CASSLTGETQYF. CDR3 coding DNA: TGTGCCAGCAGTTTGACTGGAGAGACCCAGTACTTC.

This clonotype came up many times. This chain links TRBV20-1 with TRBJ1-1, with D hard to call. The length of the CDR3 is 14 residues. Per the germline V gene, CDR1 is DFQATT and CDR2 is SNEGSKA (reference sequence). V gave up 5 bases and J gave up 2 bases, with 15 bases separating them. CDR3 loop: CSASDTNDNTEAFF. CDR3 nucleotide sequence: TGCAGTGCTTCAGACACCAACGACAACACTGAAGCTTTCTTT.

Many counts were recorded for this clonotype. V gene TRBV11-2 combines with J gene TRBJ1-1; no reliable D call. The CDR3 runs 14 residues. Trimming took off 5 bases at V and 4 bases at J, with 14 bases between the two ends. Germline CDR1 SGHAT, CDR2 FQNNGV. The CDR3 bases are TGTGCCAGCAGCCCTTTTTCCCCTGGCACTGAAGCTTTCTTT. Amino acid sequence: CASSPFSPGTEAFF. Based on the CDR3 plus reference TRBV11-2 and TRBJ1-1, the full variable domain is EAGVAQSPRYKIIEKRQSVAFWCNPISGHATLYWYQQILGQGPKLLIQFQNNGVVDDSQLPKDRFSAERLKGVDSTLKIQPAKLEDSAVYLCASSPFSPGTEAFFGQGTRLTVV.

This chain connects TRBV4-1 to TRBJ2-7; possibly TRBD2 for D (5 bases). The germline CDR1 and CDR2 sequences are MGHRA and YSYEKL. CDR3 size: 13 residues. The germline V and J ends were trimmed by 1 base and 5 bases, with 9 bases remaining between them. In DNA, the CDR3 is TGCGCCAGCAGCCAAGGGTCCGGGGACGAGCAGTACTTC. Protein sequence: CASSQGSGDEQYF.

As for this clonotype: The junction and the germline gene differ at one end; a read error may be behind it. The V and J genes are TRBV5-1 and TRBJ2-2, with 11 bases aligning to TRBD2. The CDR3 extends over 16 amino acids. CDR1 and CDR2 (germline): SGHRS, YFSETQ. CDR3 amino acids: CAGSNDPSGGTGELFF. The CDR3 DNA sequence: TGCGCCGGCAGCAACGACCCTAGCGGGGGGACCGGGGAGCTGTTTTTT.

Note on this clonotype: With only one base between it and a far larger clone, this is likely a read error. The chain employs TRBV12-3 or TRBV12-4 and TRBJ2-1; TRBD2 matches at 9 bases. The CDR3 covers 13 residues. Trimming at V came to 3 bases and at J to 9 bases, leaving 3 bases not matched to a gene. Here the CDR3 DNA reads TGTGCCAGCAGTTTCGGGCGGGGGGGTGAGCAGTTCTTC. Translation gives CASSFGRGGEQFF.

In this sample, this clonotype turned up many times. J is TRBJ1-2 and V is TRBV7-2; D is ambiguous. Germline assignment: CDR1 SGHTA and CDR2 FQGNSA. This CDR3 contains 12 residues. V gave up 2 bases and J gave up 10 bases, with 11 bases separating them. CDR3 loop: CASSLTGGDYTF. In DNA form, the CDR3 reads TGTGCCAGCAGCTTAACCGGCGGGGACTACACCTTC.

This clonotype was seen more than once but under ten times. V is TRBV7-3 and J is TRBJ2-3; perhaps TRBD2 as D (6 bases). The germline CDR1 and CDR2 sequences are SGHTA and FQGTGA. The germline V and J ends were trimmed by 4 bases and 4 bases, with 15 bases remaining between them. The CDR3 is made up of 15 amino acids. The CDR3 bases are TGTGCCAGCAGCTATTTAGCGGCCGGAGCAGATACGCAGTATTTT. Its translation is CASSYLAAGADTQYF.

This clonotype was seen more than once but under ten times. J is TRBJ2-5 and V is TRBV19; D is ambiguous. The CDR3 spans 12 residues. CDR1 is LNHDA and CDR2 is SQIVND in the germline V gene (reference sequence). Trimming took off 7 bases at V and 4 bases at J, with 10 bases between the two ends. CDR3 loop: CASIGVAETQYF. The CDR3 nucleotides read TGTGCCAGTATTGGGGTTGCAGAGACCCAGTACTTC.

About this clonotype itself: A read error is possible here, since a much larger clone lies one base away. This chain links TRBV12-3 or TRBV12-4 with TRBJ1-2, with D possibly matching TRBD1 (6 bases). The CDR3 sequence is 13 residues long. The ends were cut back, 11 bases at V and 4 bases at J, with 17 bases in the middle. CDR3 residues: CACNNRAGYGYTF. The CDR3 DNA reads TGTGCCTGCAACAACAGGGCTGGCTATGGCTACACCTTC.

V is TRBV14 and J is TRBJ2-2, with D hard to call. CDR1 and CDR2 from the germline V gene are SGHDN and FVKESK. V was clipped by 0 bases and J by 6 bases, with 17 bases between them. CDR3 length: 17 amino acids. CDR3 nucleotides: TGTGCCAGCAGCCAAGATATGGGTCGGGCTCGCCCCGGGGAGCTGTTTTTT. Residues: CASSQDMGRARPGELFF.

The table lists this clonotype with many counts. The chain links TRBV20-1 to TRBJ2-7; a weak D match, TRBD2 (5 bases). The ends were cut back, 0 bases at V and 5 bases at J, with 20 bases in the middle. The CDR3 loop spans 16 amino acids. Germline assignment: CDR1 DFQATT and CDR2 SNEGSKA (reference sequence). The CDR3 loop is CSARDVVGDKLDEQYF. Here the CDR3 DNA reads TGCAGTGCTAGAGATGTAGTCGGGGATAAACTGGACGAGCAGTACTTC.